Listed below are T cell receptor beta chains from one sample, sequenced in a study of blood T cell repertoires in COVID-19. The protocol was immunoSEQ multiplex PCR, while the TCRdb copy is restricted to in-frame clones and leaves out a portion. The sample records 290,000 or so clones, about 89% being singletons. The source material was PBMCs or T cells enriched from blood (not recorded which). The receptors here all came from a woman aged 18-29 years who had recovered from COVID-19. Each CDR3 is given with its conserved first and last residue. D genes are given only for firm matches. Only part of the rows carry a size: once, few, many, or a class if the clone is expanded.

J gene: TRBJ1-2
D gene: TRBD1
clone size: NA
V gene: TRBV18
CDR3 protein: CASSPLQGQGSYGYTF
CDR3 DNA: TGTGCCAGCTCACCACTGCAGGGACAGGGGAGCTATGGCTACACCTTC

J gene: TRBJ2-7
D gene: TRBD2
clone size: NA
V gene: TRBV19
CDR3 protein: CASSINRPGTSGRASDEQYF
CDR3 DNA: TGTGCCAGTAGTATAAATCGCCCTGGGACTAGCGGGAGGGCCTCGGATGAGCAGTACTTC

J gene: TRBJ2-7
D gene: NA
clone size: NA
V gene: TRBV9
CDR3 protein: CASSGGGDEQYF
CDR3 DNA: TGTGCCAGCAGCGGGGGCGGGGACGAGCAGTACTTC

J gene: TRBJ2-3
D gene: TRBD2
clone size: NA
V gene: TRBV4-1
CDR3 protein: CASSQIAGDPPDTQYF
CDR3 DNA: TGCGCCAGCAGCCAGATAGCGGGAGACCCCCCAGATACGCAGTATTTT

J gene: TRBJ1-4
D gene: NA
clone size: NA
V gene: TRBV21-1
CDR3 protein: CAGGTAFATNEKLFF
CDR3 DNA: TGTGCCGGGGGGACTGCTTTTGCAACTAATGAAAAACTGTTTTTT

J gene: TRBJ1-1
D gene: NA
clone size: NA
V gene: TRBV29-1
CDR3 protein: CSVPGGNTEAFF
CDR3 DNA: TGCAGCGTTCCGGGAGGAAACACTGAAGCTTTCTTT

J gene: TRBJ1-2
D gene: NA
clone size: NA
V gene: TRBV5-1
CDR3 protein: CASSLTNNYGYTF
CDR3 DNA: TGCGCCAGCAGCTTGACAAATAACTATGGCTACACCTTC

J gene: TRBJ1-1
D gene: NA
clone size: NA
V gene: TRBV7-6
CDR3 protein: CASSLSGNTEAFF
CDR3 DNA: TGTGCCAGCAGCTTATCCGGGAACACTGAAGCTTTCTTT

J gene: TRBJ1-3
D gene: NA
clone size: once
V gene: TRBV2
CDR3 protein: CASSAYRGSSGNTIYF
CDR3 DNA: TGTGCCAGCAGTGCTTACCGCGGGAGCTCTGGAAACACCATATATTTT

J gene: TRBJ1-2
D gene: NA
clone size: NA
V gene: TRBV7-9
CDR3 protein: CASSRGGGNYGYTF
CDR3 DNA: TGTGCCAGCAGCCGAGGCGGGGGAAACTATGGCTACACCTTC

J gene: TRBJ1-3
D gene: NA
clone size: NA
V gene: TRBV30
CDR3 protein: CAWSVVLRSSGNTIYF
CDR3 DNA: TGTGCCTGGAGTGTGGTATTGCGGAGCTCTGGAAACACCATATATTTT

J gene: TRBJ1-1
D gene: NA
clone size: few
V gene: TRBV19
CDR3 protein: CASTNYNSRSPAFF
CDR3 DNA: TGTGCCAGTACTAACTATAACTCAAGATCGCCAGCTTTCTTT

J gene: TRBJ2-3
D gene: TRBD1
clone size: NA
V gene: TRBV5-1
CDR3 protein: CAPYISTGAAGGWAQYF
CDR3 DNA: TGCGCCCCCTATATCAGTACAGGGGCCGCTGGAGGCTGGGCGCAGTATTTT

J gene: TRBJ2-1
D gene: TRBD2
clone size: NA
V gene: TRBV11-2
CDR3 protein: CASSPEREVYNEQFF
CDR3 DNA: TGTGCCAGCAGCCCCGAGCGGGAGGTTTACAATGAGCAGTTCTTC

J gene: TRBJ2-5
D gene: NA
clone size: NA
V gene: TRBV4-1
CDR3 protein: CASSQIVRYPRETQYF
CDR3 DNA: TGCGCCAGCAGCCAAATTGTCCGCTACCCCCGAGAGACCCAGTACTTC

J gene: TRBJ2-2
D gene: NA
clone size: NA
V gene: TRBV7-9
CDR3 protein: CASSSGVGGELFF
CDR3 DNA: TGTGCCAGCAGCTCAGGGGTTGGCGGGGAGCTGTTTTTT

J gene: TRBJ2-3
D gene: TRBD2
clone size: NA
V gene: TRBV10-3
CDR3 protein: CATKGGLERDTQYF
CDR3 DNA: TGTGCCACCAAAGGGGGACTAGAGAGAGATACGCAGTATTTT

J gene: TRBJ2-2
D gene: NA
clone size: once
V gene: TRBV4-1
CDR3 protein: CASSQAQLLRAADTGELFF
CDR3 DNA: TGCGCCAGCAGCCAAGCGCAACTTCTCAGGGCGGCGGACACCGGGGAGCTGTTTTTT

J gene: TRBJ1-2
D gene: NA
clone size: NA
V gene: TRBV27
CDR3 protein: CASRALGRGYGYTF
CDR3 DNA: TGTGCCAGCAGGGCCCTCGGCAGGGGCTATGGCTACACCTTC

J gene: TRBJ2-4
D gene: TRBD1
clone size: once
V gene: TRBV19
CDR3 protein: CASSQGANIQYF
CDR3 DNA: TGTGCCAGTAGTCAGGGGGCAAACATTCAGTACTTC

J gene: TRBJ2-5
D gene: TRBD1
clone size: NA
V gene: TRBV5-6
CDR3 protein: CASSGGQGRVETQYF
CDR3 DNA: TGTGCCAGCAGCGGGGGACAGGGTAGGGTGGAGACCCAGTACTTC

J gene: TRBJ1-4
D gene: NA
clone size: few
V gene: TRBV19
CDR3 protein: CASSMSLGAGNEKLFF
CDR3 DNA: TGTGCCAGTAGTATGAGTCTGGGGGCGGGTAATGAAAAACTGTTTTTT

J gene: TRBJ1-3
D gene: TRBD1
clone size: NA
V gene: TRBV28
CDR3 protein: CASSSPGTGRNTIYF
CDR3 DNA: TGTGCCAGCAGCTCTCCCGGGACAGGGAGGAACACCATATATTTT

J gene: TRBJ2-3
D gene: TRBD2
clone size: NA
V gene: TRBV11-3
CDR3 protein: CASSSGLATDTQYF
CDR3 DNA: TGTGCCAGCAGCTCTGGACTAGCTACAGATACGCAGTATTTT

J gene: TRBJ1-1
D gene: TRBD1
clone size: NA
V gene: TRBV13
CDR3 protein: CASSTGQGATEAFF
CDR3 DNA: TGTGCCAGCAGCACAGGACAGGGAGCCACTGAAGCTTTCTTT

J gene: TRBJ2-7
D gene: NA
clone size: NA
V gene: TRBV5-5
CDR3 protein: CASRPQGSNEQYF
CDR3 DNA: TGTGCCAGCAGGCCTCAGGGTTCCAACGAGCAGTACTTC

J gene: TRBJ2-7
D gene: NA
clone size: NA
V gene: TRBV27
CDR3 protein: CASAVRGADTYEQYF
CDR3 DNA: TGTGCCAGCGCGGTTCGGGGGGCCGACACCTACGAGCAGTACTTC

J gene: TRBJ1-5
D gene: NA
clone size: NA
V gene: TRBV19
CDR3 protein: CASSTTGPNQPQHF
CDR3 DNA: TGTGCCAGTAGTACGACAGGTCCCAATCAGCCCCAGCATTTT

J gene: TRBJ1-4
D gene: TRBD1
clone size: NA
V gene: TRBV24-1
CDR3 protein: CATSDTGGGHEKLFF
CDR3 DNA: TGTGCCACCAGTGACACAGGGGGGGGGCATGAAAAACTGTTTTTT

J gene: TRBJ2-1
D gene: NA
clone size: NA
V gene: TRBV7-6
CDR3 protein: CASSDRLKSSYNEQFF
CDR3 DNA: TGTGCCAGCAGCGACAGACTTAAGAGCTCCTACAATGAGCAGTTCTTC

J gene: TRBJ2-3
D gene: TRBD2
clone size: once
V gene: TRBV19
CDR3 protein: CASSIFGGGGTDTQYF
CDR3 DNA: TGTGCCAGTAGTATCTTTGGCGGGGGGGGCACAGATACGCAGTATTTT

J gene: TRBJ1-6
D gene: NA
clone size: NA
V gene: TRBV5-1
CDR3 protein: CASSLPEQGDSPLHF
CDR3 DNA: TGCGCCAGCAGCCTGCCAGAGCAGGGCGATTCACCCCTCCACTTT